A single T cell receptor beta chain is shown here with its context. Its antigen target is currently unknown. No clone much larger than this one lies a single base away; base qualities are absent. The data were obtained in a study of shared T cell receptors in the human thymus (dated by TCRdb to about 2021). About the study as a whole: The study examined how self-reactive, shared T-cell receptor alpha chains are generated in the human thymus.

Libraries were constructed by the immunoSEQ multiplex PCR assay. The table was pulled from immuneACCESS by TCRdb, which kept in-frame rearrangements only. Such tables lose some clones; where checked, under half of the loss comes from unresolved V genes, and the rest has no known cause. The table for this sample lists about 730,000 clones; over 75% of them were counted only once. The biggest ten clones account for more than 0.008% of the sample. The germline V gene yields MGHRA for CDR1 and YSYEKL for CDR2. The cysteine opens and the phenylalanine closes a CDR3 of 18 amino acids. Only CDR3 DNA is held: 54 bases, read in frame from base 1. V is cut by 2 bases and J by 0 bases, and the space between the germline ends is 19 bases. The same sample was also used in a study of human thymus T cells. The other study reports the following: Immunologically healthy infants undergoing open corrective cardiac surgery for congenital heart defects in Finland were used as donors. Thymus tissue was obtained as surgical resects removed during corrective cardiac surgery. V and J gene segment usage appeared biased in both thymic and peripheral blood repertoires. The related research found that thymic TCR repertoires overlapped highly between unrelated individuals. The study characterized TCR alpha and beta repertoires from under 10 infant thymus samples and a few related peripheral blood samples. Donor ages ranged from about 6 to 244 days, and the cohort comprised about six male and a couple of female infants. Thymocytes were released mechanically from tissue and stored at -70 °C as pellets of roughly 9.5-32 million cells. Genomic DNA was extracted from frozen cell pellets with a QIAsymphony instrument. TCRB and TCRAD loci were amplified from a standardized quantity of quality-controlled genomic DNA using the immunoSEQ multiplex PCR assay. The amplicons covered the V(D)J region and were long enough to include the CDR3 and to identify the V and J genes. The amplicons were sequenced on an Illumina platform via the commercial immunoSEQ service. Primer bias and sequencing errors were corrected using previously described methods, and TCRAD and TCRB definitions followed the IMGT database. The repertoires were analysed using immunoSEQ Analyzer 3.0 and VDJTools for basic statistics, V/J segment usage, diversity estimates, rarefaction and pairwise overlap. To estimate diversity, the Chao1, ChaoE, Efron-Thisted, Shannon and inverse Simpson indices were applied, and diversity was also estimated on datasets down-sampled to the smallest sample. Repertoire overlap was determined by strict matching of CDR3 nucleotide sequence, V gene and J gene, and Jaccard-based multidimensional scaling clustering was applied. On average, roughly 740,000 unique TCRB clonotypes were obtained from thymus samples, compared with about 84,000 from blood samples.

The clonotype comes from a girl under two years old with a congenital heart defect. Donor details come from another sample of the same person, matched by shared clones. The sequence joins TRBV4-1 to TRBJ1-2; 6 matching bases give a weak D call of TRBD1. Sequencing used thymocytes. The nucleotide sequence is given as TGCGCCAGCAGCCAAAAGTGGAGGGGGGGGCGTTCTAACTATGGCTACACCTTC. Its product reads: CASSQKWRGGRSNYGYTF.